The text below deals with one T cell receptor (beta chain). V lost 6 bases, J lost 8 bases, and 11 bases lay in between. Germline V gene data show CDR1 as SNHLY and CDR2 as FYNNEI. The CDR3 is 12 amino acids. Cohort 3 recovered donors had two negative PCRs, clearance, or symptom resolution. The data originate from a study of blood T cell repertoires in COVID-19. Study information: From T cells, B-cell-depleted T cells, or PBMCs came the material, which was cDNA or gDNA.

Authors' data handling: How many nucleated cells were present was estimated from reference gene primer amplification. This table comes from immunoSEQ multiplex PCR, and its TCRdb copy is limited to in-frame clones, with some not included. Clone size and the V and J calls come from that table; the DNA yielded D and trimming. The sample comprises over 200,000 clones, 70% to 90% of which are singletons, and over 1.5% rests with the top ten. The material sequenced was PBMCs or T cells enriched from blood (not recorded which). The TCR was taken from a woman in her forties or fifties who had recovered from COVID-19. The chain uses TRBV2 and TRBJ1-3; D gene uncertain. For the CDR3, the DNA is TGTGCCAGCAGGGAGTCTTGGGACACCATATATTTT. This translates into CASRESWDTIYF.